These 28 T cell receptor beta chains were sequenced from one sample in a study of blood T cell repertoires in COVID-19. Produced via immunoSEQ multiplex PCR; TCRdb's table is partial and in-frame only. Among about 220,000 clones, roughly 80% were seen once, and the ten largest hold 5.5% to 8.5%. The specimen sequenced was peripheral blood. All receptors come from a woman aged 70-85 years with acute or convalescent COVID-19.

V usage is TRBV11-1 and J usage is TRBJ2-1; TRBD2 matches 9 bases. CDR1 is SGHAT and CDR2 is FQDESV in the germline V gene (reference sequence). The CDR3 spans 15 residues. The junction had 7 bases not matched to a gene; V was cut back by 3 bases and J by 7 bases. The CDR3 here is CASSLSAGGLNEQFF. The CDR3 DNA follows: TGTGCCAGCAGCTTGTCGGCGGGGGGGTTAAATGAGCAGTTCTTC. Full variable domain (outside the CDR3, taken from reference TRBV11-1 and TRBJ2-1): EAEVAQSPRYKITEKSQAVAFWCDPISGHATLYWYRQILGQGPELLVQFQDESVVDDSQLPKDRFSAERLKGVDSTLKIQPAELGDSAMYLCASSLSAGGLNEQFFGPGTRLTVL.

This clone was seen only a few times. This chain joins TRBV7-6 and TRBJ2-2; D call uncertain. Germline V CDR1 and CDR2: SGHVS, FNYEAQ. V was trimmed by 7 bases and J by 0 bases, leaving 15 bases between them. CDR3 length equals 16 residues. The CDR3 bases are TGTGCCAGCAAACCCCCGGCAAGCGCGAACACCGGGGAGCTGTTTTTT. Protein sequence: CASKPPASANTGELFF.

The chain recombines TRBV18 with TRBJ1-2; D unclear. CDR1 and CDR2 from the germline V gene are KGHSH and LQKENI. V was trimmed by 3 bases and J by 2 bases, leaving 10 bases between them. This CDR3 is 14 amino acids long. CDR3 sequence: CASSPYDTNYGYTF. CDR3 sequence (DNA): TGTGCCAGCTCACCTTATGACACGAACTATGGCTACACCTTC.

The gene calls are TRBV3-1 (or the pseudogene TRBV3-2) and TRBJ2-3, with 9 bases lining up with TRBD2. Trimming took 4 bases from V and 0 from J; bases not matched to a gene: 2. Germline CDR1 reads LGHDT; CDR2 reads YNNKEL (reference sequence). The CDR3 is made up of 15 amino acids. DNA of the CDR3: TGTGCCAGCAGCCCTAGCGGGGCTAGCACAGATACGCAGTATTTT. Protein: CASSPSGASTDTQYF.

The J gene is TRBJ2-2, the V gene TRBV19; D gene ambiguous. The ends were cut back, 7 bases at V and 0 bases at J, with 12 bases in the middle. CDR3 size: 15 residues. Per germline, CDR1 LNHDA and CDR2 SQIVND (reference sequence). CDR3 DNA: TGTGCCAGTACCTCGTCTTCGGCGAACACCGGGGAGCTGTTTTTT. Protein product: CASTSSSANTGELFF.

Written as DNA, the CDR3 is TGTGCCAGCAGCCCCCACTGGAACACTGAAGCTTTCTTT. Its protein is CASSPHWNTEAFF. This sequence joins TRBV7-2 and TRBJ1-1; unclear D gene. V dropped 5 bases and J dropped 1 base, with 8 bases sitting between them. Germline V lookup: CDR1 SGHTA, CDR2 FQGNSA. The length of the CDR3 is 13 residues.

V and J are TRBV14 and TRBJ1-2; a possible D gene is TRBD1 (6 bases). The CDR3 extends over 13 amino acids. Germline CDR1 and CDR2: SGHDN and FVKESK. The V and J ends lost 2 bases and 8 bases respectively, with 12 bases between them. The DNA for the CDR3 is TGTGCCAGCAGCCAACTTCGACAGGCGGGCTACACCTTC. This encodes CASSQLRQAGYTF.

About this clone itself: Relative to the germline gene, one junction end is altered; a read error may explain this. The J gene is TRBJ2-5, the V gene TRBV29-1, with D maybe TRBD1 (5 bases). This CDR3 has 12 amino acids. Germline CDR1 and CDR2: SQVTM and ANQGSEA. The CDR3 here is CSVAQVQEAQYF. CDR3 nucleotides: TGCAGCGTTGCACAGGTCCAAGAGGCCCAGTACTTC.

The chain uses TRBV5-1 and TRBJ1-6; D possibly corresponds to TRBD1 (6 bases). Trimming removed 0 bases at V and 10 bases at J, with 14 bases between. The length of the CDR3 is 15 residues. In germline, CDR1 is SGHRS, CDR2 YFSETQ. The CDR3 coding sequence is TGCGCCAGCAGCTTGGCCGAGCGGGGGCGGTCACCCCTCCACTTT. As protein: CASSLAERGRSPLHF.

There are many counts of this clone. Other DNA sequences in this sample translate to the same CDR3. The chain employs TRBV19 and TRBJ1-5; D possibly corresponds to TRBD1 (5 bases). This CDR3 comprises 14 residues. In germline, CDR1 is LNHDA, CDR2 SQIVND (reference sequence). The V and J ends lost 4 bases and 3 bases respectively, with 10 bases between them. For the CDR3, the DNA is TGTGCCAGTAGTACCGACAGCCTCAATCAGCCCCAGCATTTT. Residues: CASSTDSLNQPQHF.

The chain couples TRBV7-2 to TRBJ1-4, with 9 bases lining up with TRBD1. The V segment lost 5 bases and the J segment 10 bases; nucleotides outside the gene matches: 8. Germline CDR1 reads SGHTA; CDR2 reads FQGNSA. The CDR3 consists of 14 residues. DNA of the CDR3: TGTGCCAGCAGCAACCGGGACAGGGTGGGAAAACTGTTTTTT. Its translation: CASSNRDRVGKLFF. Based on the CDR3 plus reference TRBV7-2 and TRBJ1-4, the full variable domain is GAGVSQSPSNKVTEKGKDVELRCDPISGHTALYWYRQSLGQGLEFLIYFQGNSAPDKSGLPSDRFSAERTGGSVSTLTIQRTQQEDSAVYLCASSNRDRVGKLFFGSGTQLSVL.

The chain uses TRBV24-1 and TRBJ2-3, with 10 bases matching TRBD2. CDR3 length: 17 amino acids. V gave up 3 bases and J gave up 8 bases; unmatched junction bases: 13. CDR1 is KGHDR and CDR2 is SFDVKD in the germline V gene. CDR3: CATSDALAGAQHGTQYF. The CDR3 DNA sequence: TGTGCCACCAGTGATGCCCTAGCGGGGGCCCAGCACGGTACGCAGTATTTT.

The CDR3 bases are TGTGCCAGTAGCGCAGGGCGAACCAAAAACATTCAGTACTTC. Encoded protein: CASSAGRTKNIQYF. V and J are TRBV19 and TRBJ2-4; maybe TRBD1 (5 bases). The CDR3 loop spans 14 amino acids. Trimming took off 6 bases at V and 2 bases at J, with 11 bases between the two ends. Germline lookup yields CDR1 LNHDA and CDR2 SQIVND (reference sequence).

This rearrangement joins TRBV24-1 to TRBJ2-1; D may be TRBD2 (6 bases). The CDR3 is 14 amino acids. CDR1 KGHDR and CDR2 SFDVKD come from the germline V gene. V shed 8 bases and J shed 6 bases, with 16 bases lying between them. CDR3 nucleotides: TGTGCCACCACGAGCTCGGGAGAAGGCAATGAGCAGTTCTTC. This sequence encodes CATTSSGEGNEQFF.

The CDR3 DNA reads as TGTGCCAGTAAAGGGGGGGCGACGGGAGAGACCCAGTACTTC. Translating it yields CASKGGATGETQYF. The chain is built from TRBV19 and TRBJ2-5; D might be TRBD2 (7 bases). V was shortened by 7 bases and J by 4 bases, with 16 bases between the two germline ends. The CDR3 is made up of 14 amino acids. Germline lookup yields CDR1 LNHDA and CDR2 SQIVND (reference sequence). The full variable domain, rest sourced from reference TRBV19 and TRBJ2-5, is DGGITQSPKYLFRKEGQNVTLSCEQNLNHDAMYWYRQDPGQGLRLIYYSQIVNDFQKGDIAEGYSVSREKKESFPLTVTSAQKNPTAFYLCASKGGATGETQYFGPGTRLLVL.

V is TRBV6-4 and J is TRBJ2-1; 8 nucleotides agree with TRBD1. Germline CDR1 and CDR2: MRHNA and SNTAGT. Trimming at V came to 5 bases and at J to 4 bases, leaving 7 bases not matched to a gene. The CDR3 length is 15 residues. The CDR3 region has the DNA TGTGCCAGCAGTAAAGGGAGGACAGGGTACAATGAGCAGTTCTTC. Amino acid sequence: CASSKGRTGYNEQFF.

V and J are TRBV6-1 and TRBJ1-6, with unresolved D. V was cut by 3 bases and J by 7 bases, with 16 bases left in between. CDR3 length equals 16 residues. Germline CDR1 and CDR2: MNHNS and SASEGT. The CDR3 loop reads CASSDLPGILNSPLHF. CDR3 sequence (DNA): TGTGCCAGCAGTGATCTTCCCGGGATCCTAAATTCACCCCTCCACTTT.

V gene TRBV11-3 combines with J gene TRBJ2-2; D gene unclear. Trimming removed 3 bases at V and 6 bases at J, with 8 bases between. The germline V gene has CDR1 SGHNT and CDR2 YENEEA. The CDR3 runs to 13 residues. CDR3: CASSFVTAGELFF. The CDR3 coding sequence is TGTGCCAGCAGCTTCGTTACAGCCGGGGAGCTGTTTTTT.

The chain is built from TRBV5-1 and TRBJ2-2; 12 bases fit TRBD2. The CDR3 totals 21 residues. J gave up 5 bases and V 3 bases, and 20 bases lay outside the gene matches. Germline CDR1 reads SGHRS; CDR2 reads YFSETQ. The DNA for the CDR3 is TGCGCCAGCAGCTACGTTTCCGGGACTAGCGGGTACAGTTACCAAACCGGGGAGCTGTTTTTT. This sequence encodes CASSYVSGTSGYSYQTGELFF.

This clone was seen only a few times. V and J are TRBV29-1 and TRBJ1-3; 7 bases are shared with TRBD1. The CDR3 runs 13 residues. Germline-derived CDR1 and CDR2 are SQVTM and ANQGSEA. With 4 bases clipped from V and 4 bases from J, the junction kept 4 bases outside the gene matches. CDR3 amino acids: CSVGDRAGNTIYF. The CDR3, as DNA: TGCAGCGTTGGCGACAGGGCAGGAAACACCATATATTTT.

Only one count was recorded for this clone. The J gene is TRBJ2-3, the V gene TRBV7-6; D is undetermined. V lost 1 base and J 6 bases, leaving 11 bases between the germline ends. The CDR3 totals 14 residues. The V gene's germline CDR1 is SGHVS and CDR2 FNYEAQ. The CDR3 sequence: CASSLGPAEDTQYF. The CDR3 DNA follows: TGTGCCAGCAGCTTAGGTCCTGCGGAGGATACGCAGTATTTT.

The chain recombines TRBV7-8 with TRBJ2-2; TRBD2 aligns across 15 bases. The germline gives CDR1 SGHVS, CDR2 FQNEAQ. After removal of 5 bases from V and 2 bases from J, the junction contained 6 bases not matched to a gene. The CDR3 has 18 amino acids. As DNA, the CDR3 is TGTGCCAGCAGCCCATCGGGACTAGCGGGGGGTAACACCGGGGAGCTGTTTTTT. Protein sequence: CASSPSGLAGGNTGELFF.

This rearrangement joins TRBV7-9 to TRBJ1-4, with D possibly TRBD1 on 6 matching bases. Germline assignment: CDR1 SEHNR and CDR2 FQNEAQ (reference sequence). Trimming pared 5 bases from V and 6 bases from J, leaving 22 bases between. This CDR3 comprises 17 residues. The CDR3 nucleotides read TGTGCCAGCAGCCCCCGGGACACCCAAATTAGAGATGAAAAACTGTTTTTT. Amino acid sequence: CASSPRDTQIRDEKLFF.

V gene TRBV7-6 combines with J gene TRBJ2-5, with 9 bases matching TRBD2. The germline CDR1 and CDR2 sequences are SGHVS and FNYEAQ. This CDR3 comprises 15 residues. J lost 4 bases, V lost 1 base, and 4 bases had no gene match. In nucleotides, the CDR3 is TGTGCCAGCAGCTTAGGAGGGACTAGCAGAGAGACCCAGTACTTC. Translated: CASSLGGTSRETQYF. Variable domain in full (rest from reference TRBV7-6 and TRBJ2-5): GAGVSQSPRYKVTKRGQDVALRCDPISGHVSLYWYRQALGQGPEFLTYFNYEAQQDKSGLPNDRFSAERPEGSISTLTIQRTEQRDSAMYRCASSLGGTSRETQYFGPGTRLLVL.

The V gene is TRBV5-1, the J gene TRBJ1-2; the D gene is possibly TRBD1 (6 bases). Germline assignment: CDR1 SGHRS and CDR2 YFSETQ. This CDR3 region has 13 residues. V was trimmed by 1 base and J by 6 bases, leaving 10 bases between them. CDR3 DNA sequence: TGCGCCAGCAGCTTGACAGGGCAGAATGGCTACACCTTC. It translates to CASSLTGQNGYTF. Supplemented by reference TRBV5-1 and TRBJ1-2, the full variable domain reads KAGVTQTPRYLIKTRGQQVTLSCSPISGHRSVSWYQQTPGQGLQFLFEYFSETQRNKGNFPGRFSGRQFSNSRSEMNVSTLELGDSALYLCASSLTGQNGYTFGSGTRLTVV.

The CDR3 DNA reads TGTGCCAGCAGCCAGGGGAATAATTCACCCCTCCACTTT. As protein: CASSQGNNSPLHF. V is TRBV25-1 and J is TRBJ1-6; D might be TRBD1 (6 bases). This CDR3 is 13 amino acids long. V gave up 6 bases and J gave up 5 bases, with 8 bases separating them. Germline CDR1 and CDR2: MGHDK and SYGVNS.

The table lists this clone with a few counts. The chain has TRBV7-6 and TRBJ1-5; 8 bases line up with TRBD1. The CDR3 is made up of 19 amino acids. The ends lost 4 bases at V and 6 bases at J; junction bases unmatched: 20. Germline V gene sequence: CDR1 SGHVS, CDR2 FNYEAQ. CDR3 sequence: CASSWRELSDRGSGQPQHF. The CDR3 DNA is TGTGCCAGCAGCTGGAGGGAGCTGTCTGACAGGGGCTCGGGTCAGCCCCAGCATTTT. The complete variable domain, with remaining parts taken from reference TRBV7-6 and TRBJ1-5, reads GAGVSQSPRYKVTKRGQDVALRCDPISGHVSLYWYRQALGQGPEFLTYFNYEAQQDKSGLPNDRFSAERPEGSISTLTIQRTEQRDSAMYRCASSWRELSDRGSGQPQHFGDGTRLSIL.

This clone was counted between two and nine times. The chain joins TRBV5-4 to TRBJ2-1, with 7 nucleotides matching TRBD2. The CDR3 sequence is 13 residues long. With 0 bases clipped from V and 6 bases from J, the junction kept 0 bases outside the gene matches. The germline V gene has CDR1 SGHNT and CDR2 YYREEE (reference sequence). The CDR3 region has the DNA TGTGCCAGCAGCTTGGTAGCGGGCAATGAGCAGTTCTTC. This sequence encodes CASSLVAGNEQFF.